Shown below are 24 T cell receptor beta chains from a single sample sequenced in a study of blood T cell repertoires in COVID-19. Using immunoSEQ multiplex PCR, the repertoire was profiled, and TCRdb retains in-frame clones only, with some absent. The sample lists under 350,000 clones; roughly 86% were seen once. What was sequenced was PBMCs or T cells enriched from blood (not recorded which). The receptors shown here come from a woman in her fifties or sixties who had recovered from COVID-19.

The CDR3 region is CASRTHTATEAFF. The CDR3 coding sequence is TGTGCCAGCAGGACCCACACAGCCACTGAAGCTTTCTTT. V and J are TRBV27 and TRBJ1-1; no definite D call. V dropped 6 bases and J dropped 4 bases, with 12 bases sitting between them. Per the germline V gene, CDR1 is MNHEY and CDR2 is SMNVEV (reference sequence). CDR3 length: 13 amino acids.

The V and J genes are TRBV18 and TRBJ1-5; D is uncertain. The CDR3 is made up of 17 amino acids. CDR1 is KGHSH and CDR2 is LQKENI in the germline V gene. V was shortened by 0 bases and J by 4 bases, with 16 bases between the two germline ends. The CDR3 spells CASSPPSIRGENQPQHF. The CDR3 DNA follows: TGTGCCAGCTCACCACCGAGTATCCGAGGTGAGAATCAGCCCCAGCATTTT.

This chain joins TRBV9 and TRBJ2-1; TRBD2 matches at 9 bases. Per germline, CDR1 SGDLS and CDR2 YYNGEE. CDR3 length: 16 residues. J was trimmed by 4 bases and V by 3 bases; bases with no gene match: 8. The CDR3 region is CASSGFSGGGYNEQFF. DNA for the CDR3: TGTGCCAGCAGCGGATTTAGCGGGGGCGGATACAATGAGCAGTTCTTC.

The chain links TRBV29-1 to TRBJ1-4; 9 bases fit TRBD1. CDR1 is SQVTM, CDR2 ANQGSEA, per germline. The CDR3 is 13 residues long. V lost 6 bases to trimming and J lost 8 bases; unmatched junction nucleotides: 7. DNA for the CDR3: TGCAGCGTCCGTCGGACAGGGGAAGAAAAACTGTTTTTT. Its translation is CSVRRTGEEKLFF. The variable domain in full, with the rest retrieved from reference TRBV29-1 and TRBJ1-4, is SAVISQKPSRDICQRGTSLTIQCQVDSQVTMMFWYRQQPGQSLTLIATANQGSEATYESGFVIDKFPISRPNLTFSTLTVSNMSPEDSSIYLCSVRRTGEEKLFFGSGTQLSVL.

This clone was seen just once. CDR3 residues: CASSFGTVIGEQYF. The CDR3 DNA reads as TGTGCCAGCAGCTTCGGGACAGTAATAGGCGAGCAGTACTTC. The genes are TRBV11-2 and TRBJ2-7; the match to TRBD1 covers 7 bases. Per germline, CDR1 SGHAT and CDR2 FQNNGV. The CDR3 is made up of 14 amino acids. The trim removed 3 bases at V and 6 bases at J, leaving 8 bases unmatched. Full variable domain (rest looked up from reference TRBV11-2 and TRBJ2-7): EAGVAQSPRYKIIEKRQSVAFWCNPISGHATLYWYQQILGQGPKLLIQFQNNGVVDDSQLPKDRFSAERLKGVDSTLKIQPAKLEDSAVYLCASSFGTVIGEQYFGPGTRLTVT.

The chain links TRBV28 to TRBJ2-1; 7 positions match TRBD2. Germline CDR1 and CDR2: MDHEN and SYDVKM. V lost 2 bases, J lost 5 bases, and 3 bases stayed unmatched. This CDR3 has 14 residues. CDR3: CASSLLTSDNEQFF. The CDR3 coding sequence is TGTGCCAGCAGTTTACTTACTAGCGACAATGAGCAGTTCTTC.

The V and J genes are TRBV6-5 and TRBJ2-7, with 8 positions matching TRBD1. Germline CDR1 MNHEY, CDR2 SVGAGI. V lost 6 bases to trimming and J lost 1 base; unmatched junction nucleotides: 2. CDR3 length: 13 residues. The CDR3 coding sequence is TGTGCCAGCAGCCGGGACAGGTCCTACGAGCAGTACTTC. This sequence encodes CASSRDRSYEQYF.

V and J are TRBV28 and TRBJ2-7; a possible D gene is TRBD2 (6 bases). The CDR3 sequence is 14 residues long. Germline V CDR1 and CDR2: MDHEN, SYDVKM. The V end was cut by 8 bases, the J end by 4 bases, with 18 bases between. The CDR3 loop reads CASSALAPKYEQYF. The CDR3 DNA reads as TGTGCCAGCTCCGCGCTAGCGCCGAAGTACGAGCAGTACTTC.

The chain carries TRBV20-1 and TRBJ1-5; the match to TRBD1 covers 10 bases. The CDR3 has 17 residues. V lost 3 bases to trimming and J lost 7 bases; unmatched junction nucleotides: 15. The germline gives CDR1 DFQATT, CDR2 SNEGSKA (reference sequence). The CDR3 DNA follows: TGCAGTGCTAGTCACTCCGGGACAGGGGAGGAGGAGCAGCCCCAGCATTTT. It translates to CSASHSGTGEEEQPQHF.

This sequence joins TRBV11-3 and TRBJ2-3, with 9 nucleotides matching TRBD2. The trim removed 1 base at V and 0 bases at J, leaving 8 bases unmatched. Germline V gives CDR1 SGHNT, CDR2 YENEEA. The CDR3 consists of 18 residues. The DNA for the CDR3 is TGTGCCAGCAGCTTAGGGCGACTAGCGGTCCCTAGCACAGATACGCAGTATTTT. Residues: CASSLGRLAVPSTDTQYF.

This clone was counted a few times. The chain links TRBV11-2 to TRBJ1-1, with a weak D call TRBD1 (6 bases). CDR3 length equals 14 residues. In germline, CDR1 is SGHAT, CDR2 FQNNGV. The V end lost 3 bases, the J end lost 11 bases, and 19 bases lay between the germline ends. The CDR3 coding sequence is TGTGCCAGCAGCTTCGGGGCAGGGGCGAGAGGTGCTTTCTTT. This codes for CASSFGAGARGAFF. Based on the CDR3 plus reference TRBV11-2 and TRBJ1-1, the full variable domain is EAGVAQSPRYKIIEKRQSVAFWCNPISGHATLYWYQQILGQGPKLLIQFQNNGVVDDSQLPKDRFSAERLKGVDSTLKIQPAKLEDSAVYLCASSFGAGARGAFFGQGTRLTVV.

V and J are TRBV3-1 (or the pseudogene TRBV3-2) and TRBJ2-1; 12 bases are a match to TRBD2. Germline lookup yields CDR1 LGHDT and CDR2 YNNKEL (reference sequence). The CDR3 is 15 amino acids. Unmatched junction bases numbered 2, after V lost 4 bases and J lost 4 bases. CDR3 sequence (DNA): TGTGCCAGCAGCCCCCTAGCGGGAGGGTACAATGAGCAGTTCTTC. This translates into CASSPLAGGYNEQFF.

V and J are TRBV7-9 and TRBJ2-7, with TRBD1 as a possible D gene (6 bases). Trimming removed 3 bases from V and 10 bases from J, with 13 bases in between. The CDR3 sequence is 12 residues long. The germline CDR1 and CDR2 sequences are SEHNR and FQNEAQ (reference sequence). For the CDR3, the DNA is TGTGCCAGCAGCTTGGCCTCGGGACAACAGTACTTC. Translating it yields CASSLASGQQYF.

The chain couples TRBV9 to TRBJ2-7, with D perhaps TRBD1 (5 bases). Germline V gene data show CDR1 as SGDLS and CDR2 as YYNGEE. Between the trimmed V and J ends, which lost 0 bases and 2 bases, there was a span of 9 bases. This CDR3 region has 14 residues. CDR3 region: CASSVGQDTYEQYF. CDR3 DNA sequence: TGTGCCAGCAGCGTAGGTCAGGACACCTACGAGCAGTACTTC.

The gene calls are TRBV7-2 and TRBJ2-1; 11 bases are shared with TRBD1. After removal of 9 bases from V and 3 bases from J, the junction contained 4 bases not matched to a gene. The CDR3 has 14 residues. Germline V lookup: CDR1 SGHTA, CDR2 FQGNSA. The CDR3: CARGTGGSYNEQFF. The DNA for the CDR3 is TGTGCCAGAGGGACAGGGGGAAGCTACAATGAGCAGTTCTTC.

The rearrangement joins TRBV10-3 to TRBJ2-5; D remains ambiguous. Trimming shortened V by 7 bases and J by 5 bases, and 14 bases separated the two germline ends. The germline CDR1 and CDR2 sequences are ENHRY and SYGVKD. CDR3 length: 13 amino acids. CDR3 DNA: TGTGCCATCAAAACCACCCCCGGGGAGACCCAGTACTTC. This encodes CAIKTTPGETQYF.

This rearrangement joins TRBV7-8 to TRBJ2-7; D is possibly TRBD2 (6 bases). Germline V gene sequence: CDR1 SGHVS, CDR2 FQNEAQ. V was clipped by 5 bases and J by 6 bases, with 23 bases between them. There are 16 residues in the CDR3. In DNA, the CDR3 is TGTGCCAGCAGCACCCGAGCCCGGGGTTCCGGGGGCGAGCAGTACTTC. Translated: CASSTRARGSGGEQYF.

The chain joins TRBV11-2 to TRBJ1-2, with D unclear. This CDR3 region has 13 residues. Germline values: CDR1 SGHAT, CDR2 FQNNGV. With 2 bases removed from V and 8 bases from J, the gap between germline ends came to 12 bases. The CDR3 protein is CASSLRRAGGYTF. In nucleotides, the CDR3 is TGTGCCAGCAGCTTAAGGCGGGCGGGGGGCTACACCTTC.

The chain uses TRBV28 and TRBJ2-7, with a tentative D call TRBD2 (5 bases). V was shortened by 4 bases and J by 3 bases, with 13 bases between the two germline ends. The CDR3 is made up of 14 amino acids. CDR1 and CDR2 from the germline V gene are MDHEN and SYDVKM. CDR3: CASSWTASFYEQYF. The DNA of the CDR3 is TGTGCCAGCAGTTGGACCGCTAGCTTCTACGAGCAGTACTTC.

This clone was seen once. The chain recombines TRBV18 with TRBJ2-7; TRBD1 matches at 10 bases. The ends lost 0 bases at V and 5 bases at J; junction bases unmatched: 7. The CDR3 runs to 16 residues. Germline-derived CDR1 and CDR2 are KGHSH and LQKENI. CDR3 nucleotide sequence: TGTGCCAGCTCACCACCAAGACAGGGGGCAGGGAACGAGCAGTACTTC. Encoded protein: CASSPPRQGAGNEQYF.

This clone was seen once. This chain connects TRBV10-3 to TRBJ2-6, with D perhaps TRBD1 (5 bases). The V gene's germline CDR1 is ENHRY and CDR2 SYGVKD. The CDR3 has 16 residues. The ends were cut back, 4 bases at V and 0 bases at J, with 10 bases in the middle. The CDR3: CAISGGLYSGANVLTF. The CDR3 coding sequence is TGTGCCATCAGTGGGGGCCTGTACTCTGGGGCCAACGTCCTGACTTTC.

The genes are TRBV19 and TRBJ2-2, with a possible D match to TRBD1 (5 bases). The CDR3 runs 18 residues. Germline V gene data show CDR1 as LNHDA and CDR2 as SQIVND (reference sequence). Trimming removed 3 bases from V and 3 bases from J, with 20 bases in between. DNA for the CDR3: TGTGCCAGTAGTATCATAGGAAGCAGGGTTAAGGACACCGGGGAGCTGTTTTTT. This sequence encodes CASSIIGSRVKDTGELFF.

V and J are TRBV6-5 and TRBJ2-2, with 7 bases lining up with TRBD1. In germline, CDR1 is MNHEY, CDR2 SVGAGI. The CDR3 extends over 14 amino acids. Trimming at V came to 5 bases and at J to 5 bases, leaving 5 bases not matched to a gene. The DNA for the CDR3 is TGTGCCAGCAGTCCCCCGACAGGGACCGGGGAGCTGTTTTTT. Translating gives CASSPPTGTGELFF.

This clone was seen a single time. The chain employs TRBV5-1 and TRBJ2-1; 11 nucleotides line up with TRBD2. The V segment lost 1 base and the J segment 3 bases; nucleotides outside the gene matches: 9. CDR3 length: 18 amino acids. Germline CDR1 reads SGHRS; CDR2 reads YFSETQ. The CDR3 here is CASSLHLAGGRGYNEQFF. CDR3 coding DNA: TGCGCCAGCAGCTTGCACCTAGCGGGGGGCCGGGGCTACAATGAGCAGTTCTTC.